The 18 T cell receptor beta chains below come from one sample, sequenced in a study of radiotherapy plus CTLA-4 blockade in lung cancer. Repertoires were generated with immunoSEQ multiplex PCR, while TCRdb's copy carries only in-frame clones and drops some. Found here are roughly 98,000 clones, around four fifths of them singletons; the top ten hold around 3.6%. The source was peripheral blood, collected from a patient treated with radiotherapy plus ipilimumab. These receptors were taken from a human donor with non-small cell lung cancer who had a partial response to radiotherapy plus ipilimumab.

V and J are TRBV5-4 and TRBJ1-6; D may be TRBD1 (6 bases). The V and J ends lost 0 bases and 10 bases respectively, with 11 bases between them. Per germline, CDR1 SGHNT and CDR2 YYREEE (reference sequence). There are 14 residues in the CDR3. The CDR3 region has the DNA TGTGCCAGCAGCTTGGACAGGGACCAATCACCCCTCCACTTT. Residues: CASSLDRDQSPLHF.

CDR3 bases: TGTGCCAGCGGTACGGAGTTTAACTATGGCTACACCTTC. It yields the protein CASGTEFNYGYTF. J is TRBJ1-2 and V is TRBV6-1; D remains unclear. Trimming took 8 bases from V and 1 from J, leaving 11 bases between them. CDR3 size: 13 residues. Germline V gene lookup returns CDR1 MNHNS and CDR2 SASEGT.

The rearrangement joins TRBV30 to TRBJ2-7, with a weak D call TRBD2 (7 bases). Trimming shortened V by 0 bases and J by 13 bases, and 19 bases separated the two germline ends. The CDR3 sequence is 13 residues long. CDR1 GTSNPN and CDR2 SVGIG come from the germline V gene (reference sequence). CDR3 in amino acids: CAWSVREGRGFYF. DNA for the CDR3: TGTGCCTGGAGTGTAAGGGAGGGGAGGGGGTTCTACTTC.

The CDR3 DNA reads TGTGCCAGCAGCGTTCCCTACAGGGGGAGGGGCCATTTGGATTCACCCCTCCACTTT. This gives the protein CASSVPYRGRGHLDSPLHF. V usage is TRBV9 and J usage is TRBJ1-6, with TRBD1 identical over 8 bases. The CDR3 covers 19 residues. Per germline, CDR1 SGDLS and CDR2 YYNGEE. Germline trimming cut 2 bases from V and 8 bases from J; bases unmatched to any gene: 18.

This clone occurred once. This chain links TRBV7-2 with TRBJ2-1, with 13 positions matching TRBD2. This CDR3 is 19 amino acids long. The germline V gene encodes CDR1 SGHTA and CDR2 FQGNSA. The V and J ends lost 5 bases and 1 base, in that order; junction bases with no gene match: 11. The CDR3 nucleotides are TGTGCCAGCAGCCTACATCGCGGACTAGCGGGAGTGTCCTACAATGAGCAGTTCTTC. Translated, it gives CASSLHRGLAGVSYNEQFF.

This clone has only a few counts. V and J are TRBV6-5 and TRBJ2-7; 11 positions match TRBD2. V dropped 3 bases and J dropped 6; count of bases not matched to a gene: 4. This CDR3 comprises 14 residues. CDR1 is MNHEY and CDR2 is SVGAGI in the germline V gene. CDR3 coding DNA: TGTGCCAGCAGTTATACTAGCGGGAGTGGCGAGCAGTACTTC. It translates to CASSYTSGSGEQYF.

The CDR3 is CASSLGGTGNTEAFF. In nucleotides, the CDR3 is TGTGCCAGCAGCTTGGGGGGGACAGGGAACACTGAAGCTTTCTTT. The chain carries TRBV7-2 and TRBJ1-1; TRBD1 agrees at 8 bases. The CDR3 covers 15 residues. The V segment lost 3 bases and the J segment 1 base; nucleotides outside the gene matches: 4. The germline V gene encodes CDR1 SGHTA and CDR2 FQGNSA. Drawing the rest from reference TRBV7-2 and TRBJ1-1, the complete variable domain is GAGVSQSPSNKVTEKGKDVELRCDPISGHTALYWYRQSLGQGLEFLIYFQGNSAPDKSGLPSDRFSAERTGGSVSTLTIQRTQQEDSAVYLCASSLGGTGNTEAFFGQGTRLTVV.

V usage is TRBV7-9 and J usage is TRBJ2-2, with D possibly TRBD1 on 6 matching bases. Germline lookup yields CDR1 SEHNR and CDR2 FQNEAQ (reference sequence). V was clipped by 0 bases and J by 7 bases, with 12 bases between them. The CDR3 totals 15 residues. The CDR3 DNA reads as TGTGCCAGCAGCTTAGCACTGGGGGCGAACGGGGAGCTGTTTTTT. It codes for CASSLALGANGELFF.

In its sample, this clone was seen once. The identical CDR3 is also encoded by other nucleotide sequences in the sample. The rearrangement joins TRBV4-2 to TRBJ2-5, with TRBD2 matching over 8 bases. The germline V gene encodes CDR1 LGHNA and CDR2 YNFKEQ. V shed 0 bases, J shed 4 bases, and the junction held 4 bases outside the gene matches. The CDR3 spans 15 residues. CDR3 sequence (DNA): TGTGCCAGCAGCCAAGAGGGTCTAGCGGGAGAGACCCAGTACTTC. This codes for CASSQEGLAGETQYF.

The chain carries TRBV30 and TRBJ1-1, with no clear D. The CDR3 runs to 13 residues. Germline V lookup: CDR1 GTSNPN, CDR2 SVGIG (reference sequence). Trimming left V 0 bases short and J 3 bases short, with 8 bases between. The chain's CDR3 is CAWSVRADTEAFF. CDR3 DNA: TGTGCCTGGAGTGTGAGAGCGGACACTGAAGCTTTCTTT. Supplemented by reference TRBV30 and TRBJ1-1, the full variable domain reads SQTIHQWPATLVQPVGSPLSLECTVEGTSNPNLYWYRQAAGRGLQLLFYSVGIGQISSEVPQNLSASRPQDRQFILSSKKLLLSDSGFYLCAWSVRADTEAFFGQGTRLTVV.

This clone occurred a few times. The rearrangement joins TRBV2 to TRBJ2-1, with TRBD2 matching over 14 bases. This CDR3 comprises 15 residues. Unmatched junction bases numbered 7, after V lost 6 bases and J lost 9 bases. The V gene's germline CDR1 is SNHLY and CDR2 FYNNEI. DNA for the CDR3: TGTGCCAGCAGGGGACTAGCGGGAGAGGGCGGTGAGCAGTTCTTC. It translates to CASRGLAGEGGEQFF.

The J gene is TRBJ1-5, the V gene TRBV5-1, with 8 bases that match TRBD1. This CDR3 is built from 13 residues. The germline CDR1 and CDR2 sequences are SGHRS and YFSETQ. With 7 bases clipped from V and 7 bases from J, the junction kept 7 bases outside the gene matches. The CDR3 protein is CASSQGAGQPQHF. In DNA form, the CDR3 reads TGCGCCAGCTCCCAGGGGGCAGGCCAGCCCCAGCATTTT.

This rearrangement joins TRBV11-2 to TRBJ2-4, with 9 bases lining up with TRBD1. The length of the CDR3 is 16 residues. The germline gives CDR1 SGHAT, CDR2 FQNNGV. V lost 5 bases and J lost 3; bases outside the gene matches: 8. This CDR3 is CASSPWDRVDKNIQYF. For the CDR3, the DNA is TGTGCCAGCAGCCCTTGGGACAGGGTCGACAAAAACATTCAGTACTTC.

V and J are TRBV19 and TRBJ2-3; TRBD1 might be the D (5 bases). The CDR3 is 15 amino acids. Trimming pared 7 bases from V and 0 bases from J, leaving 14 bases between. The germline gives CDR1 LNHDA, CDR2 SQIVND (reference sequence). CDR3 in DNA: TGTGCCAGTACTGCCAGCAGGGTTAGCACAGATACGCAGTATTTT. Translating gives CASTASRVSTDTQYF.

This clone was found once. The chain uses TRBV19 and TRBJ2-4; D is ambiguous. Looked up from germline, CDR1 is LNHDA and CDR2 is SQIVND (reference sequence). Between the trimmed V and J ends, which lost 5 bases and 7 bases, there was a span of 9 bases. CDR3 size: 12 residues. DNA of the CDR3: TGTGCCAGTAGTGTCCTCGGGAACATTCAGTACTTC. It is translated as CASSVLGNIQYF.

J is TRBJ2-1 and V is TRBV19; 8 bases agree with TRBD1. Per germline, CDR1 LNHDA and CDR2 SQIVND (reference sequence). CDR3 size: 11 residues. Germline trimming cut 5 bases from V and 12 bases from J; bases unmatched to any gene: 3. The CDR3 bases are TGTGCCAGTAGTCCAGGGGGCCGGCAGTTCTTC. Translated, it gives CASSPGGRQFF.

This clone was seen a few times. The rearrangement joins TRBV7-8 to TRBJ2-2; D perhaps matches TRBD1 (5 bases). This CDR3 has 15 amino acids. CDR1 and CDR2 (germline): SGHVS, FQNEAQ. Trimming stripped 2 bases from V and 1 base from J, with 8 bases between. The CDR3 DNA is TGTGCCAGCAGCTTACTAGGGGAGAACACCGGGGAGCTGTTTTTT. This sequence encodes CASSLLGENTGELFF.

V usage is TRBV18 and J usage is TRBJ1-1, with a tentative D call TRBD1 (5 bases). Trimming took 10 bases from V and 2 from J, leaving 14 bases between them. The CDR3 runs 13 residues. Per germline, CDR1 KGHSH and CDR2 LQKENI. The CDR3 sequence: CATHRDLNTEAFF. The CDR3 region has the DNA TGTGCCACACACCGGGACTTAAACACTGAAGCTTTCTTT.